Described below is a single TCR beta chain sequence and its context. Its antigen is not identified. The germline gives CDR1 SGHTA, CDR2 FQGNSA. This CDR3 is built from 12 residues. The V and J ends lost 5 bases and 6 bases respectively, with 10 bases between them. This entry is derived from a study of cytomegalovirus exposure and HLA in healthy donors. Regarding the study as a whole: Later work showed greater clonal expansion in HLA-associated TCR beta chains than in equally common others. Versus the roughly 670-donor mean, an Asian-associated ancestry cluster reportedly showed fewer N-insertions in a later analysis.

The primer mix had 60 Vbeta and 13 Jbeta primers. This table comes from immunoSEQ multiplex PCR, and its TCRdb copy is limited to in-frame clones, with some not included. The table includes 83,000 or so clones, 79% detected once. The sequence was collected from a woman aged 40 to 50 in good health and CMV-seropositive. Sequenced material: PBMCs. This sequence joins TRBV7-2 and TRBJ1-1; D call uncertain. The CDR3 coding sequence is TGTGCCAGCAGCCCATCGAGGGCTGAAGCTTTCTTT. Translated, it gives CASSPSRAEAFF.